The present entry profiles one T cell receptor beta chain with its context. The antigen is not known. An Oncomine TCR Beta short-read assay was used to sequence the DNA from cultured CD4+ T cells. TCRdb called the PCR reads again in MiXCR, with one record for every CDR3 protein. Of fewer than 25,000 distinct CDR3 sequences listed, 35% to 40% are singletons. These data are taken from a study of vaccination and CD4 T cells after COVID-19. Germline V gives CDR1 DFQATT, CDR2 SNEGSKA (reference sequence). The V segment lost 3 bases and the J segment 1 base; nucleotides outside the gene matches: 11. The CDR3 contains 16 residues. Time point defined: late sampling 161 to 241 days after vaccination in a few convalescent patients. Treatment here: approximately 11-day PBMC culture with coronavirus spike peptide pools or control peptides (ViraFEST assay).

This receptor was obtained from a human donor who had recovered from COVID-19. The sequencing here drew on CD4+ T cells from blood, cultured in vitro, taken about 7 months after SARS-CoV-2 vaccination. The genes are TRBV20-1 and TRBJ1-2; 7 bases fit TRBD1. The CDR3 DNA is TGCAGTGCTAGTGGGTTAAGGGGACAGTATAACTATGGCTACACCTTC. Translation gives CSASGLRGQYNYGYTF.